One and the same sample provided the 5 T cell receptor beta chains below, sequenced in a study of shared clonotypes between healthy human individuals. Sequenced by immunoSEQ multiplex PCR; TCRdb stores in-frame clones only, minus some. The sample consists of more than 1.2 million clones, less than 99% of them appearing once. The sequenced material came from naive CD4+ T cells sorted from blood. Subset in this sample: CD45RA+ positively selected. All receptors derive from a man aged 25-40 years in good health.

The chain carries TRBV5-1 and TRBJ1-5, with D tentatively TRBD1 (5 bases). With 0 bases removed from V and 1 base from J, the gap between germline ends came to 8 bases. Germline V gene lookup returns CDR1 SGHRS and CDR2 YFSETQ. This CDR3 has 15 residues. The CDR3 region is CASSLGGKSNQPQHF. The CDR3, as DNA: TGCGCCAGCAGCTTGGGGGGCAAGAGCAATCAGCCCCAGCATTTT.

The chain recombines TRBV2 with TRBJ1-2; D remains unclear. CDR3 length: 14 residues. Germline lookup yields CDR1 SNHLY and CDR2 FYNNEI. V lost 5 bases, J lost 4 bases, and 14 bases lay in between. The CDR3 protein is CASSPNLPSYGYTF. DNA of the CDR3: TGTGCCAGCAGTCCTAATCTGCCGAGCTATGGCTACACCTTC.

The chain joins TRBV5-1 to TRBJ2-5; possible D gene TRBD1, 6 bases. Trimming took 4 bases from V and 4 from J, leaving 20 bases between them. The CDR3 is made up of 16 amino acids. Germline V CDR1 and CDR2: SGHRS, YFSETQ. This CDR3 is CASSQNGRGRIETQYF. The CDR3 region has the DNA TGCGCCAGCAGCCAAAACGGCAGGGGTAGGATAGAGACCCAGTACTTC.

V is TRBV29-1 and J is TRBJ1-1, with 7 bases identical to TRBD1. After removal of 7 bases from V and 7 bases from J, the junction contained 9 bases not matched to a gene. Germline V CDR1 and CDR2: SQVTM, ANQGSEA. This CDR3 contains 12 residues. The CDR3, as DNA: TGCAGCGGGTCACCGGGACAGCGTGAAGCTTTCTTT. Amino acids: CSGSPGQREAFF.

This chain joins TRBV6-5 and TRBJ2-1; D possibly corresponds to TRBD2 (5 bases). This CDR3 contains 15 residues. CDR1 is MNHEY and CDR2 is SVGAGI in the germline V gene. Trimming removed 5 bases at V and 0 bases at J, with 11 bases between. The CDR3 bases are TGTGCCAGCAGTCGGACGGGAAGCTCCTACAATGAGCAGTTCTTC. It encodes CASSRTGSSYNEQFF.